The 27 T cell receptor beta chains given below trace back to one sample, sequenced in a study of T cells in localized non-small cell lung cancer. Sequencing was performed with immunoSEQ multiplex PCR; in TCRdb, only in-frame clones are kept and a portion is missing. The sample lists 45,000 or so clones; about 91% were seen once. Sequenced material: PBMCs, taken before any cancer treatment. These TCRs come from a woman aged 35-70 years with stage II lung adenocarcinoma.

V usage is TRBV7-9 and J usage is TRBJ1-2, with D tentatively TRBD1 (6 bases). Germline V gene lookup returns CDR1 SEHNR and CDR2 FQNEAQ (reference sequence). V was trimmed by 6 bases and J by 5 bases, leaving 16 bases between them. The CDR3 consists of 14 residues. CDR3 sequence reads: CASSLQGRTYGYTF. The CDR3 DNA follows: TGTGCCAGCAGTCTACAGGGCCGTACTTATGGCTACACCTTC.

This rearrangement joins TRBV6-6 to TRBJ2-7; 7 positions agree with TRBD2. The CDR3 is 15 amino acids. The V gene end was trimmed by 6 bases and the J gene end by 2 bases; junction bases not matched to a gene: 10. Germline-derived CDR1 and CDR2 are MNHNY and SVGAGI (reference sequence). CDR3 coding DNA: TGTGCCAGCAGCATCGGTTTTGCGGGGGCCTACGAGCAGTACTTC. Protein: CASSIGFAGAYEQYF.

The gene calls are TRBV6-6 and TRBJ2-6; D possibly corresponds to TRBD2 (6 bases). The CDR3 runs to 15 residues. V was clipped by 0 bases and J by 4 bases, with 7 bases between them. Looked up from germline, CDR1 is MNHNY and CDR2 is SVGAGI (reference sequence). CDR3 nucleotides: TGTGCCAGCAGTTACTCGGGGGGAGGGGCCAACGTCCTGACTTTC. It is translated as CASSYSGGGANVLTF.

The chain employs TRBV9 and TRBJ2-5; 9 nucleotides align to TRBD2. V was pared by 2 bases and J by 1 base, with 18 bases of the junction left unmatched. CDR1 is SGDLS, CDR2 YYNGEE, per germline. This CDR3 region has 20 residues. The CDR3 sequence: CASSVTGLAHSSGLQETQYF. CDR3 DNA sequence: TGTGCCAGCAGCGTTACGGGACTAGCTCACTCTAGCGGCCTCCAAGAGACCCAGTACTTC.

The genes are TRBV19 and TRBJ2-5, with 7 bases that match TRBD2. After removal of 4 bases from V and 1 base from J, the junction contained 0 bases not matched to a gene. The V gene's germline CDR1 is LNHDA and CDR2 SQIVND (reference sequence). The CDR3 has 13 amino acids. CDR3 bases: TGTGCCAGTAGTAAGCGGGGCCAAGAGACCCAGTACTTC. Amino acids: CASSKRGQETQYF.

V gene TRBV5-8 combines with J gene TRBJ2-7; possible D gene TRBD2, 6 bases. The CDR3 totals 15 residues. Germline CDR1 is SGHTS and CDR2 is YDEGEE. Trimming shortened V by 4 bases and J by 3 bases, and 17 bases separated the two germline ends. CDR3 DNA sequence: TGTGCCAGCAGCCTGTGGGGGACTTCGCTCTACGAGCAGTACTTC. Its translation is CASSLWGTSLYEQYF.

The chain recombines TRBV5-1 with TRBJ2-7; D might be TRBD1 or TRBD2, each matching 5 bases. This CDR3 has 15 residues. Trimming shortened V by 2 bases and J by 6 bases, and 18 bases separated the two germline ends. The germline V gene has CDR1 SGHRS and CDR2 YFSETQ. CDR3 protein: CASSFGAGGFGEQYF. The CDR3 nucleotides read TGCGCCAGCAGCTTCGGGGCTGGTGGGTTCGGCGAGCAGTACTTC.

The chain has TRBV18 and TRBJ2-1; D unresolved. This CDR3 region has 14 residues. V lost 3 bases, J lost 4 bases, and 10 bases lay in between. Germline V gene sequence: CDR1 KGHSH, CDR2 LQKENI. CDR3 sequence reads: CASSPGTVYNEQFF. The CDR3 DNA sequence: TGTGCCAGCTCACCTGGAACAGTTTACAATGAGCAGTTCTTC.

This chain uses TRBV4-1 with TRBJ2-6; D is undetermined. Germline lookup yields CDR1 MGHRA and CDR2 YSYEKL. Trimming stripped 0 bases from V and 1 base from J, with 10 bases between. This CDR3 has 17 amino acids. CDR3 sequence reads: CASSQDRRSSGANVLTF. The CDR3 DNA is TGCGCCAGCAGCCAAGATAGGAGAAGTTCTGGGGCCAACGTCCTGACTTTC.

This chain joins TRBV27 and TRBJ2-1; 8 nucleotides agree with TRBD2. The germline V gene has CDR1 MNHEY and CDR2 SMNVEV (reference sequence). The trim removed 5 bases at V and 7 bases at J, leaving 4 bases unmatched. The length of the CDR3 is 13 residues. The CDR3 here is CASSPGGPNEQFF. DNA for the CDR3: TGTGCCAGCAGTCCGGGGGGGCCGAATGAGCAGTTCTTC.

The rearrangement joins TRBV10-3 to TRBJ2-3; 12 nucleotides match TRBD2. Germline lookup yields CDR1 ENHRY and CDR2 SYGVKD. The CDR3 runs 18 residues. V dropped 6 bases and J dropped 0; count of bases not matched to a gene: 10. CDR3 amino acids: CAISRTSGGPSSTDTQYF. DNA of the CDR3: TGTGCCATCAGCCGCACTAGCGGGGGGCCTTCTAGCACAGATACGCAGTATTTT.

This clone was seen a single time. The chain combines TRBV28 with TRBJ2-3; 8 bases agree with TRBD2. Looked up from germline, CDR1 is MDHEN and CDR2 is SYDVKM. The CDR3 runs to 16 residues. The V segment lost 5 bases and the J segment 1 base; nucleotides outside the gene matches: 8. The CDR3 nucleotides are TGTGCCAGCAGTACTCGAAGAGCGGGGGGCACAGATACGCAGTATTTT. This sequence encodes CASSTRRAGGTDTQYF.

The chain uses TRBV9 and TRBJ2-7; 11 positions agree with TRBD2. CDR3 length: 15 residues. CDR1 is SGDLS, CDR2 YYNGEE, per germline. The trim removed 2 bases at V and 5 bases at J, leaving 6 bases unmatched. CDR3 bases: TGTGCCAGCAGCGTGACTAGCGGGATAAAGAACGAGCAGTACTTC. It codes for CASSVTSGIKNEQYF.

This chain connects TRBV29-1 to TRBJ1-1; a weak D match, TRBD1 (6 bases). From germline, CDR1 is SQVTM and CDR2 ANQGSEA. The CDR3 contains 16 residues. V shed 5 bases and J shed 7 bases, with 26 bases lying between them. CDR3 region: CSVTDRGADYELEAFF. The CDR3 coding sequence is TGCAGCGTTACGGACAGAGGGGCTGATTACGAGCTTGAAGCTTTCTTT.

V and J are TRBV19 and TRBJ2-5; TRBD2 matches 11 bases. The V gene's germline CDR1 is LNHDA and CDR2 SQIVND (reference sequence). With 5 bases clipped from V and 5 bases from J, the junction kept 10 bases outside the gene matches. This CDR3 has 16 amino acids. The DNA for the CDR3 is TGTGCCAGTAGTGCGAGTAGCGGGGGGGCTCTGGAGACCCAGTACTTC. As protein: CASSASSGGALETQYF.

The V and J genes are TRBV5-1 and TRBJ2-7, with TRBD2 identical over 8 bases. CDR1 and CDR2 from the germline V gene are SGHRS and YFSETQ. The V gene end was trimmed by 2 bases and the J gene end by 5 bases; junction bases not matched to a gene: 3. CDR3 length: 13 amino acids. The CDR3 DNA follows: TGCGCCAGCAGCTTAAGCGGGAGCAACGAGCAGTACTTC. Translated, it gives CASSLSGSNEQYF.

In this sample, this clone turned up once. The chain uses TRBV28 and TRBJ2-3; tentative D call: TRBD1 (5 bases). V lost 7 bases and J 4 bases, leaving 21 bases between the germline ends. Germline V CDR1 and CDR2: MDHEN, SYDVKM. The CDR3 has 16 amino acids. CDR3 nucleotide sequence: TGTGCCAGCACCGTTCAGGGCCTAGGTAGCCCAGATACGCAGTATTTT. Translating it yields CASTVQGLGSPDTQYF.

This chain links TRBV2 with TRBJ1-1; TRBD1 might be the D (6 bases). Trimming removed 8 bases from V and 10 bases from J, with 20 bases in between. Germline values: CDR1 SNHLY, CDR2 FYNNEI. This CDR3 comprises 13 residues. CDR3 nucleotide sequence: TGTGCCAGCCTCCCAGGCGGGGGGCACGGAGCTTTCTTT. It yields the protein CASLPGGGHGAFF.

Here the CDR3 DNA reads TGTGCCAGCAGTTCTATACAGGATAGCAATCAGCCCCAGCATTTT. Protein sequence: CASSSIQDSNQPQHF. The rearrangement uses TRBV7-9 and TRBJ1-5; tentatively, D is TRBD1 (5 bases). The CDR3 spans 15 residues. The germline V gene encodes CDR1 SEHNR and CDR2 FQNEAQ (reference sequence). The V and J ends lost 6 bases and 0 bases respectively, with 12 bases between them.

Concerning this clone: One end of the junction does not line up with germline, which may come from a read error. The V gene is TRBV28, the J gene TRBJ2-6; D is unclear. CDR1 and CDR2 (germline): MDHEN, SYDVKM. The CDR3 spans 12 residues. The CDR3 DNA follows: TGTGTCAGCCGCGCTGGGGCCAACGTCCTGACTTTC. Encoded protein: CVSRAGANVLTF.

The V gene is TRBV5-1, the J gene TRBJ2-3, with D unresolved. Germline assignment: CDR1 SGHRS and CDR2 YFSETQ. The ends were cut back, 3 bases at V and 5 bases at J, with 7 bases in the middle. The CDR3 sequence is 12 residues long. CDR3 nucleotide sequence: TGCGCCAGCAGCTCAATCGGAGATACGCAGTATTTT. Protein sequence: CASSSIGDTQYF.

This rearrangement joins TRBV9 to TRBJ2-5, with 7 bases that match TRBD1. Germline CDR1 SGDLS, CDR2 YYNGEE. The junction had 3 bases not matched to a gene; V was cut back by 0 bases and J by 4 bases. The CDR3 extends over 14 amino acids. The CDR3 DNA reads as TGTGCCAGCAGCGTAGAAGGGGGCGGAGAGACCCAGTACTTC. It codes for CASSVEGGGETQYF.

The gene calls are TRBV4-1 and TRBJ2-4; 13 bases agree with TRBD2. The CDR3 contains 16 residues. Unmatched junction bases numbered 5, after V lost 0 bases and J lost 9 bases. Germline-derived CDR1 and CDR2 are MGHRA and YSYEKL. The chain's CDR3 is CASSQERLAGGGIQYF. CDR3 bases: TGCGCCAGCAGCCAAGAACGACTAGCGGGAGGAGGCATTCAGTACTTC.

The chain links TRBV5-5 to TRBJ2-7; possibly TRBD2 for D (5 bases). The CDR3 has 16 residues. The germline V gene encodes CDR1 SGHKS and CDR2 YYEKEE (reference sequence). The V gene lost 0 bases and the J gene lost 2 bases, with 15 bases spanning the gap. This CDR3 reads CASSLAGGSSPYEQYF. CDR3 coding DNA: TGTGCCAGCAGCTTGGCCGGAGGAAGTTCCCCCTACGAGCAGTACTTC.

V is TRBV6-4 and J is TRBJ1-5; tentative D call: TRBD1 (6 bases). Germline V gene data show CDR1 as MRHNA and CDR2 as SNTAGT. V was clipped by 4 bases and J by 3 bases, with 10 bases between them. The CDR3 spans 14 residues. The CDR3 nucleotides read TGTGCCAGCAGTGCGGGGGGGCACAATCAGCCCCAGCATTTT. Amino acid sequence: CASSAGGHNQPQHF.

This rearrangement joins TRBV7-3 to TRBJ2-2; TRBD2 agrees at 7 bases. Trimming took 1 base from V and 2 from J; bases not matched to a gene: 4. Per germline, CDR1 SGHTA and CDR2 FQGTGA. The CDR3 totals 16 residues. The CDR3 here is CASSLIGGLNTGELFF. CDR3 bases: TGTGCCAGCAGCTTAATCGGGGGGTTAAACACCGGGGAGCTGTTTTTT. Full variable domain (rest looked up from reference TRBV7-3 and TRBJ2-2): GAGVSQTPSNKVTEKGKYVELRCDPISGHTALYWYRQSLGQGPEFLIYFQGTGAADDSGLPNDRFFAVRPEGSVSTLKIQRTERGDSAVYLCASSLIGGLNTGELFFGEGSRLTVL.

This clone was picked up one time. This CDR3 is CASSLDQTYEQYF. CDR3 nucleotide sequence: TGTGCCAGCAGCTTAGACCAGACCTACGAGCAGTACTTC. The gene calls are TRBV7-6 and TRBJ2-7; no reliable D call. Trimming pared 1 base from V and 2 bases from J, leaving 6 bases between. CDR3 length: 13 amino acids. CDR1 is SGHVS, CDR2 FNYEAQ, per germline.